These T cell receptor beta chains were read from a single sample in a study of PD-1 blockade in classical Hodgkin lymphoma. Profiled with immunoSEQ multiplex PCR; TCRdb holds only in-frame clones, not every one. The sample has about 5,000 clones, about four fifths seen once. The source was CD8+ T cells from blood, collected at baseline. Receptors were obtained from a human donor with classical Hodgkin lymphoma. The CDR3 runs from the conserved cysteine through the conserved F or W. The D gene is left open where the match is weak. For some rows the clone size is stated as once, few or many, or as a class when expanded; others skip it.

CASSYAAGGPGEQYF | TGTGCCAGCAGCTACGCCGCGGGGGGGCCGGGGGAGCAGTACTTC | TRBV7-8 | TRBD2 | TRBJ2-7 | 15 | .
CASSTSRGREKLFF | TGTGCCAGCAGCACCTCCCGGGGCCGGGAAAAACTGTTTTTT | TRBV13 | . | TRBJ1-4 | 14 | .
CASSEIARGPNTEAFF | TGTGCCAGCAGTGAAATCGCCAGGGGACCGAACACTGAAGCTTTCTTT | TRBV2 | . | TRBJ1-1 | 16 | .
CASSQPLADLPGELFF | TGCGCCAGCAGCCAGCCCTTGGCGGATTTACCCGGGGAGCTGTTTTTT | TRBV4-1 | . | TRBJ2-2 | 16 | few
CAWRQGGLGTEAFF | TGTGCCTGGAGGCAAGGGGGCTTAGGCACTGAAGCTTTCTTT | TRBV30 | TRBD1 | TRBJ1-1 | 14 | .
CASRGRLDEKLFF | TGTGCCAGCAGGGGGCGGCTGGATGAAAAACTGTTTTTT | TRBV13 | . | TRBJ1-4 | 13 | .
CASSFEGCSSYEQYF | TGTGCCAGCAGCTTTGAGGGGTGTAGCTCCTACGAGCAGTACTTC | TRBV5-8 | . | TRBJ2-7 | 15 | .
CASNQGRANQPQHF | TGTGCCAGCAACCAGGGGCGAGCCAATCAGCCCCAGCATTTT | TRBV9 | . | TRBJ1-5 | 14 | .
CASSPGLAGVETQYF | TGTGCCAGCAGCCCCGGACTAGCGGGGGTAGAGACCCAGTACTTC | TRBV5-4 | TRBD2 | TRBJ2-5 | 15 | .
CASSLHFDRGQKETQYF | TGTGCCAGCAGTCTTCACTTCGACAGGGGGCAGAAAGAGACCCAGTACTTC | TRBV28 | TRBD1 | TRBJ2-5 | 17 | .
CASSSGGGSNEKLFF | TGTGCCAGCAGCTCAGGGGGGGGATCTAATGAAAAACTGTTTTTT | TRBV11-2 | TRBD1 | TRBJ1-4 | 15 | .
CASSLGTGHYEQYF | TGTGCCAGCAGCTTGGGGACAGGGCACTACGAGCAGTACTTC | TRBV5-6 | TRBD1 | TRBJ2-7 | 14 | .
CASSQVGVGGYTF | TGCGCCAGCAGCCAAGTGGGGGTTGGGGGCTACACCTTC | TRBV4-1 | . | TRBJ1-2 | 13 | .
CASSRAPIGREVQYF | TGCGCCAGCAGCCGGGCACCTATCGGGCGAGAGGTGCAGTACTTC | TRBV4-1 | . | TRBJ2-7 | 15 | .
CASSTARGLTEAFF | TGTGCCAGTAGTACGGCCAGGGGCCTCACTGAAGCTTTCTTT | TRBV19 | . | TRBJ1-1 | 14 | once
CAISESGGVWNSPLHF | TGTGCCATCAGTGAGTCAGGCGGGGTGTGGAATTCACCCCTCCACTTT | TRBV10-3 | . | TRBJ1-6 | 16 | .
CASSFGDAPLYGYTF | TGTGCCAGCAGTTTCGGGGATGCACCTCTCTATGGCTACACCTTC | TRBV28 | . | TRBJ1-2 | 15 | .
CASRSAGSLEQYF | TGTGCCAGCAGATCTGCGGGCTCACTCGAGCAGTACTTC | TRBV28 | . | TRBJ2-7 | 13 | once
CATRGVQETQYF | TGTGCCACGCGGGGGGTTCAAGAGACCCAGTACTTC | TRBV12-5 | TRBD2 | TRBJ2-5 | 12 | large
CASSPWDREGTGELFF | TGTGCCAGCAGCCCGTGGGACAGGGAGGGCACCGGGGAGCTGTTTTTT | TRBV11-2 | TRBD1 | TRBJ2-2 | 16 | .
CASSPFFDRVAYGYTF | TGTGCCAGCAGCCCGTTCTTCGACAGGGTGGCCTATGGCTACACCTTC | TRBV7-2 | TRBD1 | TRBJ1-2 | 16 | .
CASSLYNSPLHF | TGTGCCAGCAGCTTATATAATTCACCCCTCCACTTT | TRBV7-9 | . | TRBJ1-6 | 12 | .
CAISESDRGRNQPQHF | TGTGCCATCAGTGAGTCTGATAGGGGAAGAAATCAGCCCCAGCATTTT | TRBV10-3 | . | TRBJ1-5 | 16 | .
CASSSSVGQPQHF | TGTGCCAGCAGTTCCTCGGTCGGTCAGCCCCAGCATTTT | TRBV28 | . | TRBJ1-5 | 13 | .
CASSLRTAYEQYF | TGTGCCAGCAGTTTAAGAACAGCCTACGAGCAGTACTTC | TRBV27 | . | TRBJ2-7 | 13 | .
CASGPDSGYTF | TGTGCTAGTGGCCCAGACAGTGGCTACACCTTC | TRBV12-5 | . | TRBJ1-2 | 11 | once
CASSVPTGTGAYEQFF | TGTGCCAGCAGTGTTCCAACCGGGACAGGGGCTTATGAGCAGTTCTTC | TRBV2 | TRBD1 | TRBJ2-1 | 16 | .
CASSTLRDRGRGDYGYTF | TGTGCCAGCAGTACCTTGAGGGACAGGGGGCGCGGAGACTATGGCTACACCTTC | TRBV27 | TRBD1 | TRBJ1-2 | 18 | .
CASSETGFNEQFF | TGCGCCAGCAGCGAGACAGGGTTCAATGAGCAGTTCTTC | TRBV4-1 | TRBD1 | TRBJ2-1 | 13 | .
CATSRAGLSTNEKLFF | TGTGCCACCAGCAGGGCGGGGTTGTCTACTAATGAAAAACTGTTTTTT | TRBV15 | . | TRBJ1-4 | 16 | .
CASSKTVRPNQPQHF | TGTGCCAGTAGTAAGACAGTAAGACCAAATCAGCCCCAGCATTTT | TRBV19 | . | TRBJ1-5 | 15 | once
CASSLEAEYEQFF | TGTGCCAGCAGCTTAGAGGCGGAGTATGAGCAGTTCTTC | TRBV11-2 | . | TRBJ2-1 | 13 | .
CASSLWGTGGSGANVLTF | TGTGCCAGCAGTTTATGGGGGACAGGGGGCTCTGGGGCCAACGTCCTGACTTTC | TRBV28 | TRBD1 | TRBJ2-6 | 18 | .
CATSRAPDRPFYEQYF | TGTGCCACCAGCAGAGCCCCAGACAGGCCATTCTACGAGCAGTACTTC | TRBV15 | . | TRBJ2-7 | 16 | .
CASSPLGGPTDTQYF | TGCGCCAGCAGCCCCTTAGGGGGACCCACAGATACGCAGTATTTT | TRBV4-3 | . | TRBJ2-3 | 15 | .
CATSSPLGTGNGYTF | TGTGCCACCAGCTCGCCGCTCGGGACAGGGAATGGCTACACCTTC | TRBV15 | TRBD1 | TRBJ1-2 | 15 | few
CASSSLRDRAGEQYF | TGTGCCAGCAGTTCCCTCCGGGACAGGGCTGGCGAGCAGTACTTC | TRBV28 | TRBD1 | TRBJ2-7 | 15 | .
CASSMSAGGTGELFF | TGTGCCAGCAGCATGTCGGCGGGGGGTACCGGGGAGCTGTTTTTT | TRBV5-5 | TRBD2 | TRBJ2-2 | 15 | once
CASSGGPNSPLHF | TGTGCCAGTAGTGGAGGGCCGAATTCACCCCTCCACTTT | TRBV19 | . | TRBJ1-6 | 13 | .
CASSQRTGPHSTPPHYF | TGCGCCAGCAGCCAACGGACAGGTCCTCACAGCACGCCCCCCCACTATTTT | TRBV4-3 | TRBD1 | TRBJ2-3 | 17 | .
CASRTSASPLDEQYF | TGCGCCAGCCGCACTAGTGCTTCCCCCCTAGACGAGCAGTACTTC | TRBV10-2 | . | TRBJ2-7 | 15 | .
CASSSTSGAYNEQFF | TGTGCCAGCAGCTCGACTAGCGGGGCCTACAATGAGCAGTTCTTC | TRBV7-3 | TRBD2 | TRBJ2-1 | 15 | .
CASSLNPPGGRGTEAFF | TGCGCCAGCAGCCTTAATCCCCCTGGGGGGCGGGGGACTGAAGCTTTCTTT | TRBV4-3 | . | TRBJ1-1 | 17 | .
CASSQSGVQETQYF | TGTGCCAGCAGCCAATCGGGGGTCCAAGAGACCCAGTACTTC | TRBV4-2 | . | TRBJ2-5 | 14 | few
CASSWDQEGNFGNEQFF | TGTGCCAGCAGCTGGGACCAGGAGGGGAATTTTGGGAATGAGCAGTTCTTC | TRBV28 | . | TRBJ2-1 | 17 | .
CASSEARQGLRYEQYF | TGTGCCAGCAGTGAAGCGCGTCAGGGGTTGAGATACGAGCAGTACTTC | TRBV6-1 | . | TRBJ2-7 | 16 | .
CASSPGPSTYEQYF | TGTGCCAGCAGCCCGGGACCCTCAACTTACGAGCAGTACTTC | TRBV27 | . | TRBJ2-7 | 14 | once
CASSWEGFYSYEQYF | TGTGCCAGCAGTTGGGAAGGGTTTTATTCCTACGAGCAGTACTTC | TRBV28 | . | TRBJ2-7 | 15 | once
CASIRRAGEEAFF | TGTGCCAGCATCCGTCGGGCAGGGGAAGAAGCTTTCTTT | TRBV27 | . | TRBJ1-1 | 13 | once
CASSQERDREFTGELFF | TGTGCCAGCAGCCAAGAGCGGGACAGGGAGTTCACCGGGGAGCTGTTTTTT | TRBV4-2 | TRBD1 | TRBJ2-2 | 17 | once
CASSIGSGGSYEQYF | TGTGCCAGTAGTATAGGGTCGGGGGGATCCTACGAGCAGTACTTC | TRBV19 | TRBD2 | TRBJ2-7 | 15 | few